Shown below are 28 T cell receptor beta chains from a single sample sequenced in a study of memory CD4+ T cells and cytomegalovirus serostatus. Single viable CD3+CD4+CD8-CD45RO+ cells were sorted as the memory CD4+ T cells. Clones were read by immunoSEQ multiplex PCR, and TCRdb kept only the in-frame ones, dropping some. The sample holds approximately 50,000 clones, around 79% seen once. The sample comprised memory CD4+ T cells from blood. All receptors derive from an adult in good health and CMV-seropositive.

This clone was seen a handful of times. The CDR3 DNA follows: TGTGCCAGCAGCCTACAGACTAGTGTCCGGTCCGGGGAGCTGTTTTTT. Protein product: CASSLQTSVRSGELFF. V gene TRBV7-3 combines with J gene TRBJ2-2, with a weak D call TRBD2 (6 bases). From germline, CDR1 is SGHTA and CDR2 FQGTGA. The length of the CDR3 is 16 residues. Trimming removed 5 bases at V and 6 bases at J, with 19 bases between.

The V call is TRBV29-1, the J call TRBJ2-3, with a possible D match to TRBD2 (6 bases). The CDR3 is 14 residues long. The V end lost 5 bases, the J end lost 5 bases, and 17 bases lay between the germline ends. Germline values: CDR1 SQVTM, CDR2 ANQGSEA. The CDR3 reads CSVLPRERVDTQYF. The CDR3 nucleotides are TGCAGCGTTCTCCCCCGGGAGCGGGTAGATACGCAGTATTTT.

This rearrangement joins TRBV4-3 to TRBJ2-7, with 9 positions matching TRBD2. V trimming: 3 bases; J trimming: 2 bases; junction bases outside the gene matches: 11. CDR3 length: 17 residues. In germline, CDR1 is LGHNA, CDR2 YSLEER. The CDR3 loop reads CASSQATGTSRTYEQYF. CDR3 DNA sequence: TGCGCCAGCAGCCAGGCTACAGGGACTAGCAGAACCTACGAGCAGTACTTC.

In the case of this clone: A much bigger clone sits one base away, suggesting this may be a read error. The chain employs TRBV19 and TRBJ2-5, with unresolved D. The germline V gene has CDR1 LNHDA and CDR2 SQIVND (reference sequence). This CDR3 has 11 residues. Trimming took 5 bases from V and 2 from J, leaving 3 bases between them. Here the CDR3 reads CASSSQETQYF. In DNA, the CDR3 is TGTGCCAGTAGTTCACAAGAGACCCAGTACTTC.

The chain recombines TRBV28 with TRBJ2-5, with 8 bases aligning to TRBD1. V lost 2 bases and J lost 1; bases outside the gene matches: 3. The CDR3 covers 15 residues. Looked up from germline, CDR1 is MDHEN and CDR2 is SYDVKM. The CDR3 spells CASSLIGTGQETQYF. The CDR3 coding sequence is TGTGCCAGCAGTTTAATTGGGACAGGCCAAGAGACCCAGTACTTC.

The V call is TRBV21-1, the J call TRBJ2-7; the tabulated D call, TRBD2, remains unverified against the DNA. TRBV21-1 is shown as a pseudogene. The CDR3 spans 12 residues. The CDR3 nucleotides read TGTGCCAGCGCCTGTCGCGGGTACGAGCAGTACGTC. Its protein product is CASACRGYEQYV.

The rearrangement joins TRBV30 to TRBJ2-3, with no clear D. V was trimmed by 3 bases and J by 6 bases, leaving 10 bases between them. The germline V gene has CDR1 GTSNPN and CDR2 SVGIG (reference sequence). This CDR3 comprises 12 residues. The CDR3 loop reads CAWSLITDTQYF. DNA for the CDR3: TGTGCCTGGAGCCTAATTACTGATACGCAGTATTTT. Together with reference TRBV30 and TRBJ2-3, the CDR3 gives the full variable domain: SQTIHQWPATLVQPVGSPLSLECTVEGTSNPNLYWYRQAAGRGLQLLFYSVGIGQISSEVPQNLSASRPQDRQFILSSKKLLLSDSGFYLCAWSLITDTQYFGPGTRLTVL.

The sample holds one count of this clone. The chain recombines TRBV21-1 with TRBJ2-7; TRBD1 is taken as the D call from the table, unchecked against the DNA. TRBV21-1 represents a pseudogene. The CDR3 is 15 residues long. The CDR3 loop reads CASSAVQGSLWEQYV. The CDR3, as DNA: TGTGCCAGCAGCGCCGTACAGGGTTCCTTATGGGAGCAGTACGTC.

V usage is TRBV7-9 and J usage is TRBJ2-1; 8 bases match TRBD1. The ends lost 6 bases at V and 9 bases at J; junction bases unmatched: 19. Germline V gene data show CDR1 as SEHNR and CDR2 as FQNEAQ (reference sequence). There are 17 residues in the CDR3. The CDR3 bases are TGTGCCAGCAGAAATCCCACGGGACAGGTGGGGATGCGTGAGCAGTTCTTC. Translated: CASRNPTGQVGMREQFF.

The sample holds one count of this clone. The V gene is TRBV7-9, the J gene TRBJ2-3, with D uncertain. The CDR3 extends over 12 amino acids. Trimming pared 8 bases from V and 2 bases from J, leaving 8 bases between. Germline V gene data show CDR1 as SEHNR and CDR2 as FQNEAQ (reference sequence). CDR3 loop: CASGAVTDTQYF. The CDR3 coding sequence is TGTGCCAGCGGAGCCGTCACAGATACGCAGTATTTT.

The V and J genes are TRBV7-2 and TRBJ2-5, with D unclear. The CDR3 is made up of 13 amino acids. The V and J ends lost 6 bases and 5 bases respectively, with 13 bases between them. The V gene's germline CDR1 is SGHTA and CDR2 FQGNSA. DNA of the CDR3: TGTGCCAGCAGGCAGACCCTAGGGGAGACCCAGTACTTC. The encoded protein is CASRQTLGETQYF. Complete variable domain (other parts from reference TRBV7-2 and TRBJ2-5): GAGVSQSPSNKVTEKGKDVELRCDPISGHTALYWYRQSLGQGLEFLIYFQGNSAPDKSGLPSDRFSAERTGGSVSTLTIQRTQQEDSAVYLCASRQTLGETQYFGPGTRLLVL.

CDR3 amino acids: CASSRGQLGRNNEQFF. The CDR3 bases are TGTGCCAGTAGTAGGGGGCAACTAGGCCGAAACAATGAGCAGTTCTTC. V gene TRBV19 combines with J gene TRBJ2-1; tentatively, D is TRBD1 (6 bases). The CDR3 runs 16 residues. V lost 4 bases, J lost 5 bases, and 18 bases lay in between. Germline assignment: CDR1 LNHDA and CDR2 SQIVND (reference sequence).

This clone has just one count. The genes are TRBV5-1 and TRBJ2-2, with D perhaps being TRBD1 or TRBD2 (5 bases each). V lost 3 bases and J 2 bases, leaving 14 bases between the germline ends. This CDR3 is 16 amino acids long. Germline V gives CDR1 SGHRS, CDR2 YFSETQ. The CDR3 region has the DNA TGCGCCAGCAGCTCAACCGGCCGGGGCAACACCGGGGAGCTGTTTTTT. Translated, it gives CASSSTGRGNTGELFF.

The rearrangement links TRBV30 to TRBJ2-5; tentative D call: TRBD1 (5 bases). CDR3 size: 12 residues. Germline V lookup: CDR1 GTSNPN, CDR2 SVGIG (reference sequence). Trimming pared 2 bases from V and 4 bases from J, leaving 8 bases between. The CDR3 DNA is TGTGCCTGGAGTTGGGGCGGAGAGACCCAGTACTTC. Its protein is CAWSWGGETQYF.

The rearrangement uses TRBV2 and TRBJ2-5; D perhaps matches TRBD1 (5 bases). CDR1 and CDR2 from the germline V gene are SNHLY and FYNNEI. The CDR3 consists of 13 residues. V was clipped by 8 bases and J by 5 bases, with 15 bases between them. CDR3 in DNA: TGTGCCAGCGGCAGGGAAATGGTGGAGACCCAGTACTTC. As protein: CASGREMVETQYF.

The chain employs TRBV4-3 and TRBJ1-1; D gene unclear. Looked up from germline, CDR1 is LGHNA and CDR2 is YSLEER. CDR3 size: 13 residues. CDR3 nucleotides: TGCGTCCAGAGATCACCCAATTGCGCTGAAGCTTTCTTT. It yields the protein CVQRSPNCAEAFF.

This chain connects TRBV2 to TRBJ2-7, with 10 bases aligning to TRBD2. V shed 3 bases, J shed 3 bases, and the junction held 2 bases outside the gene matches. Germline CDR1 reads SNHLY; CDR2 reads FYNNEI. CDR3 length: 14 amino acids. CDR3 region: CASSDIAGGYEQYF. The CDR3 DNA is TGTGCCAGCAGTGATATAGCGGGAGGCTACGAGCAGTACTTC.

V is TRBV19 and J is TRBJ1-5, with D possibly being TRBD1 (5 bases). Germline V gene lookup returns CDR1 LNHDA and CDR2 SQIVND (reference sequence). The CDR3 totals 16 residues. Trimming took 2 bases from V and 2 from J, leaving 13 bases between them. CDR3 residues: CASSILEGQGNQPQHF. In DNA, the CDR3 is TGTGCCAGTAGTATACTCGAGGGGCAAGGCAATCAGCCCCAGCATTTT.

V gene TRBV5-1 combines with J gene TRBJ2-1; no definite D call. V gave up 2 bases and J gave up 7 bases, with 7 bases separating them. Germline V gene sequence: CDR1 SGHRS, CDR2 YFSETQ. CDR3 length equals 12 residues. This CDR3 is CASSFSRNEQFF. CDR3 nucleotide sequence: TGCGCCAGCAGCTTTAGTAGAAATGAGCAGTTCTTC.

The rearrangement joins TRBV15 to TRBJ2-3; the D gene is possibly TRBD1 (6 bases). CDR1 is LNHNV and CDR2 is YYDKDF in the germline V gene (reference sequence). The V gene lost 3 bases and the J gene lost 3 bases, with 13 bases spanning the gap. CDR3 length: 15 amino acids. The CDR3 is CATSSSKQGTDTQYF. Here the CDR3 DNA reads TGTGCCACCAGCAGCTCTAAGCAGGGGACAGATACGCAGTATTTT.

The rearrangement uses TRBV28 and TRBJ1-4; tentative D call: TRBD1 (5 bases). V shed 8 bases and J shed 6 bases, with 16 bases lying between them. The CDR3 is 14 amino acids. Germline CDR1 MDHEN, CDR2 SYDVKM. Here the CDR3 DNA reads TGTGCCAGCCGTCCGACGGGGCTAGATGAAAAACTGTTTTTT. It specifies CASRPTGLDEKLFF.

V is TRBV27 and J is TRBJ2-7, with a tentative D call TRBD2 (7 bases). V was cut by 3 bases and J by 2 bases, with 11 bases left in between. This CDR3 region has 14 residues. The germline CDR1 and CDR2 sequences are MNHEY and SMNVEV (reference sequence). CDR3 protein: CASSLKGGAYEQYV. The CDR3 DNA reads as TGTGCCAGCAGTTTGAAAGGGGGGGCCTACGAGCAGTACGTC.

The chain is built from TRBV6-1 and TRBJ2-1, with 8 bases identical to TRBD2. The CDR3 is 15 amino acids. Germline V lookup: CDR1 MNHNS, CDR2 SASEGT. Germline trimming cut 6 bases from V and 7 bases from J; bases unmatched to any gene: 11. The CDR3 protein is CASRKGREETNEQFF. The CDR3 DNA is TGTGCCAGCAGGAAAGGGCGGGAGGAAACGAATGAGCAGTTCTTC.

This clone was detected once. The CDR3 nucleotides read TGTGCCAGCACCCCGGCCCCCTCGAATGAAAAACTGTTTTTT. It is translated as CASTPAPSNEKLFF. This sequence joins TRBV7-2 and TRBJ1-4; D is uncertain. CDR3 size: 14 residues. Germline V gene data show CDR1 as SGHTA and CDR2 as FQGNSA. With 7 bases removed from V and 5 bases from J, the gap between germline ends came to 14 bases.

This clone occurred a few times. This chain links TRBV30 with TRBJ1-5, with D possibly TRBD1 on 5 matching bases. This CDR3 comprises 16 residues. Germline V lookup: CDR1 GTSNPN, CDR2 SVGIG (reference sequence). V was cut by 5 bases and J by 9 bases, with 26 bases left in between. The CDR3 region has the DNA TGTGCCTGGGGTTCGACTCGGGGACTTCCTAGTTGGCCCCAGCATTTT. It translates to CAWGSTRGLPSWPQHF. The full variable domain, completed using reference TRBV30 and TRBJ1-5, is SQTIHQWPATLVQPVGSPLSLECTVEGTSNPNLYWYRQAAGRGLQLLFYSVGIGQISSEVPQNLSASRPQDRQFILSSKKLLLSDSGFYLCAWGSTRGLPSWPQHFGDGTRLSIL.

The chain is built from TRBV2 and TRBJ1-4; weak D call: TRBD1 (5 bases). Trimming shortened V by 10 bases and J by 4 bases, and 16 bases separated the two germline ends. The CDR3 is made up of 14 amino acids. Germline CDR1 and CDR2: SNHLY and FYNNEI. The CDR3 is CATIQDSGNEKLFF. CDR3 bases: TGTGCCACCATTCAAGACAGCGGTAATGAAAAACTGTTTTTT.

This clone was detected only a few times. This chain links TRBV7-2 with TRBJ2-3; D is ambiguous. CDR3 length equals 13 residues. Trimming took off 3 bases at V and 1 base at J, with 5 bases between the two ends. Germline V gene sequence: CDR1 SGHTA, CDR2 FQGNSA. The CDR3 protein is CASSFFGTDTQYF. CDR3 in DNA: TGTGCCAGCAGCTTCTTCGGCACAGATACGCAGTATTTT.

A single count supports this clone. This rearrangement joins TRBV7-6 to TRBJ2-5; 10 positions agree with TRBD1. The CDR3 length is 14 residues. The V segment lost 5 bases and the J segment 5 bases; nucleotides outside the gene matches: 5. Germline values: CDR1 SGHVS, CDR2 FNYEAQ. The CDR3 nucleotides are TGTGCCAGCAGCCCCCGGGACAGGGGTGAGACCCAGTACTTC. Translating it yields CASSPRDRGETQYF.